Presented here are 32 T cell receptor beta chains from one specimen sequenced in a study of blood T cell repertoires in COVID-19. Assay used: immunoSEQ multiplex PCR; TCRdb lists only in-frame clones, some missing. The table includes some 99,000 clones, about 87% detected once. Sequencing input: peripheral blood. These receptors all come from a human donor in a cohort sampled during active COVID-19.

The chain couples TRBV25-1 to TRBJ1-6; D not certain. V lost 2 bases, J lost 0 bases, and 5 bases lay in between. CDR3 length: 15 residues. In germline, CDR1 is MGHDK, CDR2 SYGVNS. The CDR3 sequence is CASSEVSSYNSPLHF. In nucleotides, the CDR3 is TGTGCCAGCAGTGAAGTGAGCTCCTATAATTCACCCCTCCACTTT.

The chain recombines TRBV7-2 with TRBJ1-2, with 9 bases lining up with TRBD1. Germline V CDR1 and CDR2: SGHTA, FQGNSA. J gave up 4 bases and V 5 bases, and 8 bases lay outside the gene matches. CDR3 length: 15 residues. As DNA, the CDR3 is TGTGCCAGCAGCCACAGGGGGCTTAGGAGCTATGGCTACACCTTC. Residues: CASSHRGLRSYGYTF. The full variable domain, completed using reference TRBV7-2 and TRBJ1-2, is GAGVSQSPSNKVTEKGKDVELRCDPISGHTALYWYRQSLGQGLEFLIYFQGNSAPDKSGLPSDRFSAERTGGSVSTLTIQRTQQEDSAVYLCASSHRGLRSYGYTFGSGTRLTVV.

V and J are TRBV14 and TRBJ2-2, with TRBD2 matching over 15 bases. The CDR3 is 17 residues long. The V gene end was trimmed by 4 bases and the J gene end by 5 bases; junction bases not matched to a gene: 5. Germline CDR1 SGHDN, CDR2 FVKESK. CDR3 in amino acids: CASSRGLAGGNTGELFF. In nucleotides, the CDR3 is TGTGCCAGCAGCCGAGGACTAGCGGGAGGGAATACCGGGGAGCTGTTTTTT.

CDR3: CASTLLSGGNTIYF. The CDR3 coding sequence is TGTGCCAGTACCCTCCTATCGGGTGGAAACACCATATATTTT. This chain connects TRBV19 to TRBJ1-3, with D uncertain. This CDR3 is 14 amino acids long. The germline V and J ends were trimmed by 7 bases and 3 bases, with 13 bases remaining between them. Germline loops: CDR1 LNHDA, CDR2 SQIVND (reference sequence).

DNA of the CDR3: TGTGCCAGCAGCTCTACGGTTGGTGTTAGCACAGATACGCAGTATTTT. Its translation: CASSSTVGVSTDTQYF. The V gene is TRBV5-4, the J gene TRBJ2-3; D remains ambiguous. Germline V lookup: CDR1 SGHNT, CDR2 YYREEE (reference sequence). V lost 3 bases and J 0 bases, leaving 14 bases between the germline ends. This CDR3 spans 16 amino acids.

V usage is TRBV19 and J usage is TRBJ2-1, with no clear D. The CDR3 is 13 amino acids. V lost 7 bases and J lost 3, with 10 bases in between. From germline, CDR1 is LNHDA and CDR2 SQIVND (reference sequence). CDR3 nucleotides: TGTGCCAGTAAGGCAGACAACTACAATGAGCAGTTCTTC. It translates to CASKADNYNEQFF.

The CDR3 nucleotides read TGTGCCAGCAGTTTCGCGATCGGGACAGGGGGCTACGAGCAGTACTTC. Encoded protein: CASSFAIGTGGYEQYF. This chain links TRBV27 with TRBJ2-7, with TRBD1 matching over 11 bases. The CDR3 contains 16 residues. Germline CDR1 is MNHEY and CDR2 is SMNVEV (reference sequence). After removal of 3 bases from V and 3 bases from J, the junction contained 7 bases not matched to a gene.

This clone was counted a single time. The chain carries TRBV18 and TRBJ2-1; the D gene is possibly TRBD1 (6 bases). Per the germline V gene, CDR1 is KGHSH and CDR2 is LQKENI. V gave up 3 bases and J gave up 6 bases, with 15 bases separating them. The CDR3 has 15 residues. The CDR3 nucleotides are TGTGCCAGCTCACCCCGACAGGCTGGGTTCAATGAGCAGTTCTTC. Translated, it gives CASSPRQAGFNEQFF.

This clone was counted between two and nine times. The J gene is TRBJ2-7, the V gene TRBV5-1; D is perhaps TRBD2 (5 bases). The CDR3 length is 14 residues. Germline V gives CDR1 SGHRS, CDR2 YFSETQ. Trimming pared 0 bases from V and 7 bases from J, leaving 14 bases between. CDR3 sequence (DNA): TGCGCCAGCAGCTTGGAGCGGAGTTTCGAGGAGCAGTACTTC. Translated, it gives CASSLERSFEEQYF.

The chain employs TRBV5-6 and TRBJ1-1, with 7 bases matching TRBD1. Losses at the gene ends were 2 bases for V and 6 bases for J; bases not matched to a gene: 16. The CDR3 consists of 17 residues. Germline values: CDR1 SGHDT, CDR2 YYEEEE. The CDR3 DNA reads TGTGCCAGCAGCTTCAGGGGGACGCCTTTGAAAATCGCTGAAGCTTTCTTT. Amino acid sequence: CASSFRGTPLKIAEAFF.

The chain combines TRBV9 with TRBJ1-2; 9 bases fit TRBD1. Trimming cost V 2 bases and J 8 bases; bases outside gene matches: 1. CDR3 length: 12 amino acids. Germline V gene lookup returns CDR1 SGDLS and CDR2 YYNGEE. The CDR3 protein is CASSVGTGGYTF. CDR3 DNA sequence: TGTGCCAGCAGCGTTGGGACAGGGGGCTACACCTTC.

The genes are TRBV7-8 and TRBJ1-4; D perhaps matches TRBD1 (5 bases). The germline V gene has CDR1 SGHVS and CDR2 FQNEAQ. The germline V and J ends were trimmed by 5 bases and 8 bases, with 15 bases remaining between them. The CDR3 is 14 residues long. CDR3 nucleotides: TGTGCCAGCAGCCGGCGGGGGGGAGAGGAAAAACTGTTTTTT. Translating gives CASSRRGGEEKLFF. The whole variable domain, filled in from reference TRBV7-8 and TRBJ1-4, reads GAGVSQSPRYKVAKRGQDVALRCDPISGHVSLFWYQQALGQGPEFLTYFQNEAQLDKSGLPSDRFFAERPEGSVSTLKIQRTQQEDSAVYLCASSRRGGEEKLFFGSGTQLSVL.

This clone occurred a few times. The V and J genes are TRBV12-3 or TRBV12-4 and TRBJ1-3; possibly TRBD1 for D (5 bases). Between the trimmed V and J ends, which lost 4 bases and 7 bases, there was a span of 11 bases. This CDR3 contains 13 residues. The CDR3 nucleotides read TGTGCCAGCAGTTATGGGGGGGGGAACACCATATATTTT. Amino acids: CASSYGGGNTIYF.

The chain is built from TRBV6-5 and TRBJ1-2, with 8 positions matching TRBD1. The CDR3 spans 13 residues. The trim removed 6 bases at V and 4 bases at J, leaving 4 bases unmatched. In germline, CDR1 is MNHEY, CDR2 SVGAGI. The CDR3 nucleotides read TGTGCCAGCAGGCCCGGACAGGGCTATGGCTACACCTTC. Its protein is CASRPGQGYGYTF.

V and J are TRBV7-9 and TRBJ2-3; 12 bases map to TRBD2. Germline lookup yields CDR1 SEHNR and CDR2 FQNEAQ (reference sequence). With 2 bases clipped from V and 3 bases from J, the junction kept 6 bases outside the gene matches. This CDR3 spans 17 amino acids. The CDR3 sequence: CASSLWLAGGLTDTQYF. The CDR3 nucleotides are TGTGCCAGCAGCTTATGGCTAGCGGGGGGGCTTACAGATACGCAGTATTTT.

This sequence joins TRBV11-2 and TRBJ1-2; possible D gene TRBD1, 5 bases. Germline V CDR1 and CDR2: SGHAT, FQNNGV. The CDR3 spans 15 residues. V lost 5 bases and J lost 5, with 18 bases in between. The CDR3 coding sequence is TGTGCCAGCAGCCCACCGGACGGGGGACGGTATGGCTACACCTTC. This translates into CASSPPDGGRYGYTF.

The chain uses TRBV5-1 and TRBJ2-2; TRBD2 agrees at 13 bases. CDR1 is SGHRS, CDR2 YFSETQ, per germline. The CDR3 consists of 17 residues. Trimming removed 3 bases from V and 1 base from J; junction bases left unmatched: 3. CDR3 DNA sequence: TGCGCCAGCAGCTCGAGGACTAGCGGGAGGAACACCGGGGAGCTGTTTTTT. It codes for CASSSRTSGRNTGELFF.

The V gene is TRBV7-7, the J gene TRBJ2-2, with 8 bases fitting TRBD1. The V and J ends lost 5 bases and 5 bases, in that order; junction bases with no gene match: 7. Per the germline V gene, CDR1 is SSHAT and CDR2 is FNYEAQ (reference sequence). CDR3 length: 15 amino acids. CDR3 in amino acids: CASSPGQGGTGELFF. CDR3 nucleotide sequence: TGTGCCAGCAGCCCCGGACAGGGCGGGACCGGGGAGCTGTTTTTT. The entire variable domain, with the rest obtained from reference TRBV7-7 and TRBJ2-2, is as follows: GAGVSQSPRYKVTKRGQDVTLRCDPISSHATLYWYQQALGQGPEFLTYFNYEAQPDKSGLPSDRFSAERPEGSISTLTIQRTEQRDSAMYRCASSPGQGGTGELFFGEGSRLTVL.

The chain uses TRBV11-2 and TRBJ2-5, with 7 bases lining up with TRBD1. CDR3 length: 16 amino acids. Germline-derived CDR1 and CDR2 are SGHAT and FQNNGV. The J segment lost 1 base and the V segment lost 4 bases, leaving 9 bases of the junction unmatched. CDR3 in amino acids: CASSSYRGIRQETQYF. CDR3 bases: TGTGCCAGCAGCTCGTACAGGGGAATACGCCAAGAGACCCAGTACTTC.

This clone was detected only a few times. This CDR3 reads CASSSGGLNYGYTF. The CDR3 coding sequence is TGTGCCAGCAGCTCAGGGGGCCTGAACTATGGCTACACCTTC. The V call is TRBV7-9, the J call TRBJ1-2, with TRBD1 identical over 8 bases. V lost 4 bases and J lost 2; bases outside the gene matches: 3. This CDR3 comprises 14 residues. Germline V gene sequence: CDR1 SEHNR, CDR2 FQNEAQ (reference sequence). Full variable domain (rest looked up from reference TRBV7-9 and TRBJ1-2): DTGVSQNPRHKITKRGQNVTFRCDPISEHNRLYWYRQTLGQGPEFLTYFQNEAQLEKSRLLSDRFSAERPKGSFSTLEIQRTEQGDSAMYLCASSSGGLNYGYTFGSGTRLTVV.

V gene TRBV7-2 combines with J gene TRBJ2-3; 7 bases are shared with TRBD2. Germline CDR1 is SGHTA and CDR2 is FQGNSA. With V trimmed by 1 base and J by 5 bases, 9 bases remained unmatched. The CDR3 is 16 residues long. CDR3 nucleotides: TGTGCCAGCAGCTTAGGACTAGCCCTTCTTTTAGATACGCAGTATTTT. Protein sequence: CASSLGLALLLDTQYF.

The chain combines TRBV6-5 with TRBJ1-2; D not resolved. Germline assignment: CDR1 MNHEY and CDR2 SVGAGI. The CDR3 is 16 amino acids. Between the trimmed V and J ends, which lost 3 bases and 1 base, there was a span of 15 bases. The CDR3 DNA follows: TGTGCCAGCAGTTATATTTCCACCGGGAATAACTATGGCTACACCTTC. It specifies CASSYISTGNNYGYTF.

The chain employs TRBV11-3 and TRBJ2-7; D is perhaps TRBD1 (6 bases). Per the germline V gene, CDR1 is SGHNT and CDR2 is YENEEA. The CDR3 sequence is 14 residues long. V was shortened by 3 bases and J by 7 bases, with 16 bases between the two germline ends. CDR3 loop: CASSFAGTYGEQYF. In DNA form, the CDR3 reads TGTGCCAGCAGCTTCGCCGGGACATACGGGGAGCAGTACTTC. Full variable domain (missing parts from reference TRBV11-3 and TRBJ2-7): EAGVVQSPRYKIIEKKQPVAFWCNPISGHNTLYWYLQNLGQGPELLIRYENEEAVDDSQLPKDRFSAERLKGVDSTLKIQPAELGDSAVYLCASSFAGTYGEQYFGPGTRLTVT.

The CDR3 loop is CASSARTGYSYEQYF. In DNA, the CDR3 is TGTGCCAGCAGCGCCCGGACAGGTTACTCCTACGAGCAGTACTTC. The V and J genes are TRBV9 and TRBJ2-7; 7 bases map to TRBD1. The CDR3 contains 15 residues. Germline CDR1 and CDR2: SGDLS and YYNGEE. Trimming cost V 3 bases and J 0 bases; bases outside gene matches: 6.

The CDR3 coding sequence is TGTGCCAGCAGTCGACAAGCGGGAGCCTCCTACGAGCAGTACTTC. It encodes CASSRQAGASYEQYF. This rearrangement joins TRBV5-5 to TRBJ2-7, with 8 bases identical to TRBD2. There are 15 residues in the CDR3. Germline CDR1 SGHKS, CDR2 YYEKEE (reference sequence). V lost 5 bases, J lost 0 bases, and 7 bases stayed unmatched.

The chain has TRBV5-1 and TRBJ1-1; 9 bases fit TRBD1. Germline CDR1 is SGHRS and CDR2 is YFSETQ. This CDR3 is 14 amino acids long. The V segment lost 5 bases and the J segment 0 bases; nucleotides outside the gene matches: 2. CDR3 coding DNA: TGCGCCAGCAGGTACAGGGGGCTGAACACTGAAGCTTTCTTT. Protein: CASRYRGLNTEAFF. The variable domain in full, completed from reference TRBV5-1 and TRBJ1-1, reads KAGVTQTPRYLIKTRGQQVTLSCSPISGHRSVSWYQQTPGQGLQFLFEYFSETQRNKGNFPGRFSGRQFSNSRSEMNVSTLELGDSALYLCASRYRGLNTEAFFGQGTRLTVV.

The chain carries TRBV9 and TRBJ1-4, with TRBD1 matching 8 bases. The CDR3 is made up of 13 amino acids. The V gene's germline CDR1 is SGDLS and CDR2 YYNGEE. V dropped 2 bases and J dropped 9; count of bases not matched to a gene: 3. As DNA, the CDR3 is TGTGCCAGCAGCGTTGGACAGGGTCAAAAACTGTTTTTT. Translating gives CASSVGQGQKLFF.

In this sample, this clone turned up many times. This chain connects TRBV4-1 to TRBJ2-5; 9 nucleotides align to TRBD2. This CDR3 is built from 19 residues. The J segment lost 0 bases and the V segment lost 0 bases, leaving 11 bases of the junction unmatched. The germline V gene has CDR1 MGHRA and CDR2 YSYEKL. As DNA, the CDR3 is TGCGCCAGCAGCCAAGATCGGGAGCTAGCGGGGCCGTACCAAGAGACCCAGTACTTC. Translating gives CASSQDRELAGPYQETQYF.

The rearrangement joins TRBV28 to TRBJ2-7; 7 bases match TRBD1. The CDR3 consists of 13 residues. With 5 bases clipped from V and 6 bases from J, the junction kept 7 bases outside the gene matches. Germline CDR1 and CDR2: MDHEN and SYDVKM. CDR3 DNA sequence: TGTGCCAGCAGTCTGACAGGGACAGCCGAGCAGTACTTC. Translated: CASSLTGTAEQYF.

This clone was detected only once. This chain connects TRBV20-1 to TRBJ2-2, with a possible D match to TRBD2 (5 bases). The germline V and J ends were trimmed by 3 bases and 7 bases, with 12 bases remaining between them. CDR3 size: 13 residues. The V gene's germline CDR1 is DFQATT and CDR2 SNEGSKA (reference sequence). The chain's CDR3 is CSASVSRGGELFF. The CDR3 coding sequence is TGCAGTGCTAGTGTTAGCCGGGGCGGGGAGCTGTTTTTT.

V usage is TRBV29-1 and J usage is TRBJ2-2, with 7 bases lining up with TRBD1. V lost 7 bases to trimming and J lost 5 bases; unmatched junction nucleotides: 7. The germline V gene encodes CDR1 SQVTM and CDR2 ANQGSEA. The CDR3 is made up of 13 amino acids. The CDR3 loop reads CSAGQAETGELFF. The CDR3 bases are TGCAGCGCCGGACAGGCAGAAACCGGGGAGCTGTTTTTT.

V gene TRBV28 combines with J gene TRBJ2-7; 11 bases line up with TRBD2. This CDR3 has 15 residues. V gave up 7 bases and J gave up 0 bases; unmatched junction bases: 5. The germline CDR1 and CDR2 sequences are MDHEN and SYDVKM. The CDR3, as DNA: TGTGCCAGCACGACTAGCGGGGTTATCTCCTACGAGCAGTACTTC. Residues: CASTTSGVISYEQYF.